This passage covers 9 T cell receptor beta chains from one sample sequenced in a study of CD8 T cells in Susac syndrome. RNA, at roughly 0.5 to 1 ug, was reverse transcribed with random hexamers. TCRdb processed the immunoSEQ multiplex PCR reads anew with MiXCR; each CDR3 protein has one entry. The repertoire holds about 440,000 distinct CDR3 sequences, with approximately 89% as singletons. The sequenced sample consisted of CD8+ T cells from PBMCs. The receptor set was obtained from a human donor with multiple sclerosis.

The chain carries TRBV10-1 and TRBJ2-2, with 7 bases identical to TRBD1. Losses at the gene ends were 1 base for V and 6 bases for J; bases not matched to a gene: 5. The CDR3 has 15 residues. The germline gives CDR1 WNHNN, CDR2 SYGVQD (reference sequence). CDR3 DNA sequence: TGCGCCAGCAGTGAGTGGCCAGGGGGTTCCGGGGAGCTGTTTTTT. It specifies CASSEWPGGSGELFF.

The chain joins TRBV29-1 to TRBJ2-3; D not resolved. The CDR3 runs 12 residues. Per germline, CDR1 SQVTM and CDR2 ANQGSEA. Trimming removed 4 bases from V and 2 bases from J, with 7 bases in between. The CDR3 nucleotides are TGCAGCGTTGCTTCCGACACAGATACGCAGTATTTT. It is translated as CSVASDTDTQYF.

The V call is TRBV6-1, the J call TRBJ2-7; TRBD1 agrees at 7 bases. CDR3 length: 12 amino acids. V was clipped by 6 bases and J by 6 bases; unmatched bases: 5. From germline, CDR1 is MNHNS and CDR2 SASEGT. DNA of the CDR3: TGTGCCAGCAGGGAGACAGGGTTCGAGCAGTACTTC. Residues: CASRETGFEQYF.

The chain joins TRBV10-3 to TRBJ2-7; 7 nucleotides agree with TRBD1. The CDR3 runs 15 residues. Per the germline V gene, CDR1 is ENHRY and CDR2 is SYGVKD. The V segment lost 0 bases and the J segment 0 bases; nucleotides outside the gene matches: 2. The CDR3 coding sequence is TGTGCCATCAGTGAGTCGGGACAGACCTCCTACGAGCAGTACTTC. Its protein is CAISESGQTSYEQYF.

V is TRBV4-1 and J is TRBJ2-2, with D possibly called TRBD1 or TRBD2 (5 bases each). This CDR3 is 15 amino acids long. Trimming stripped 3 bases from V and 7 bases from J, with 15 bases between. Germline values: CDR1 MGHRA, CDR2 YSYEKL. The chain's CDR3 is CASSHGASLGGELFF. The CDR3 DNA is TGCGCCAGCAGCCACGGGGCCTCCTTAGGCGGGGAGCTGTTTTTT.

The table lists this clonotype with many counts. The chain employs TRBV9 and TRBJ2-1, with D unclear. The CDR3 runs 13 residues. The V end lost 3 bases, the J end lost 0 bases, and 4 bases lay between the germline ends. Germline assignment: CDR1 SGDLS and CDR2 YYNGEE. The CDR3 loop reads CASSGSSYNEQFF. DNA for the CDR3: TGTGCCAGCAGCGGGAGCTCCTACAATGAGCAGTTCTTC.

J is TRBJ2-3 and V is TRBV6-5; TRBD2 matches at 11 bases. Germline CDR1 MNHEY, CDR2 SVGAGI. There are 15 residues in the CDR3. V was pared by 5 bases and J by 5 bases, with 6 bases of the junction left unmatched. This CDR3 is CASSATSGAGDTQYF. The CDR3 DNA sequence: TGTGCCAGCAGTGCGACTAGCGGGGCGGGAGATACGCAGTATTTT.

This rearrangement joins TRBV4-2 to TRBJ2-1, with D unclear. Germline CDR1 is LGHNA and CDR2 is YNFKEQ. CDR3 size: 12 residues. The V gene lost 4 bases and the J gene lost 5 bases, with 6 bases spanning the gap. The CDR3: CASSPSDNEQFF. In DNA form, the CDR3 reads TGTGCCAGCAGCCCCTCTGACAATGAGCAGTTCTTC.

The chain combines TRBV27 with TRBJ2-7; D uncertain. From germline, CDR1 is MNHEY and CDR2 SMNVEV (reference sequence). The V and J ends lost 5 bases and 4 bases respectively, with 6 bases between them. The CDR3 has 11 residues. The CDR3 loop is CASSHEYEQYF. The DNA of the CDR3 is TGTGCCAGCAGTCACGAATACGAGCAGTACTTC.